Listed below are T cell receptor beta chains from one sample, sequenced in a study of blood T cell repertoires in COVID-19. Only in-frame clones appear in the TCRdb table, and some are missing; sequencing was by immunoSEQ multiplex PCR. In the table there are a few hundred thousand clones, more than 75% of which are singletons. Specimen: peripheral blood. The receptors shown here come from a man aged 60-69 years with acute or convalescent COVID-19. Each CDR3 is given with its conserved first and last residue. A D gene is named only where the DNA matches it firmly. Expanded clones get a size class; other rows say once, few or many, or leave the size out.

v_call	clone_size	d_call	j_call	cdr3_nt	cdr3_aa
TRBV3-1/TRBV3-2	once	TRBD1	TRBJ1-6	TGTGCCAGCAGCCAAGCGGCCAGGGGGTCTTCACCCCTCCACTTT	CASSQAARGSSPLHF
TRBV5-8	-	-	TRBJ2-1	TGTGCCAGCAGCAACCCCCGGCCACAGGGCAATGAGCAGTTCTTC	CASSNPRPQGNEQFF
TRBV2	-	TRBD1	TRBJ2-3	TGTGCCAGGCAGGACAGGGAAAGCACAGATACGCAGTATTTT	CARQDRESTDTQYF
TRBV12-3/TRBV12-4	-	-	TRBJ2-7	TGTGCCAGTACAGGGTTGGGCCACGAGCAGTACTTC	CASTGLGHEQYF
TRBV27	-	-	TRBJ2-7	TGTGCCAGCAGTTTTTTTGGGCTGGGCAGGGTCTACGAGCAGTACTTC	CASSFFGLGRVYEQYF
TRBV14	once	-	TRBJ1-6	TGTGCCAGCAGCCTTGAGAACTATAATTCACCCCTCCACTTT	CASSLENYNSPLHF
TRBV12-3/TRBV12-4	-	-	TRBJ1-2	TGTGCCAGCCAAGGGGGAATTGGCTACACCTTC	CASQGGIGYTF
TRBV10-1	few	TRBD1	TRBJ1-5	TGCGCCAGTGGACAGGGGGATCAGCCCCAGCATTTT	CASGQGDQPQHF
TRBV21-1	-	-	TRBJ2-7	TGTGCCAGCAGCCATCAACCCCCGGGACATAACTACGAGCAGTACTTC	CASSHQPPGHNYEQYF
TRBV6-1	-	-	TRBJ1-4	TGTGCCAGCAGTGAAGCGGGGGGGCCTCGGATGGAAAAACTGTTTTTT	CASSEAGGPRMEKLFF
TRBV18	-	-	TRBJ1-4	TGTGCCAGCTCACTCGGAGCCGGTGCAACTAATGAAAAACTGTTTTTT	CASSLGAGATNEKLFF
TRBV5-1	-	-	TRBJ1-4	TGCGCCAGCAGCTCCGGACAGACAGCAACTAATGAAAAACTGTTTTTT	CASSSGQTATNEKLFF
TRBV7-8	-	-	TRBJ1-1	TGTGCCAGCAGCCGAGATTGGGTCTTAGCCATGAACACTGAAGCTTTCTTT	CASSRDWVLAMNTEAFF
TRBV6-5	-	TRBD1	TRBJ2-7	TGTGCCAGCAGTTACCTGGACAGGGGGAGGCCCTACGAGCAGTACTTC	CASSYLDRGRPYEQYF
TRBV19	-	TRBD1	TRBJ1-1	TGTGCCAGTAGTATTAAGGGGGCGCGGACTGAAGCTTTCTTT	CASSIKGARTEAFF
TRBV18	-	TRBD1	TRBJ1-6	TGTGCCAGCTCACCGTTGGGGACAGGAGGTTCACCCCTCCACTTT	CASSPLGTGGSPLHF
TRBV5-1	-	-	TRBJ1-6	TGCGCCAGCAGCTTTAAATCGGGTACTAGCTCCTATAATTCACCCCTCCACTTT	CASSFKSGTSSYNSPLHF
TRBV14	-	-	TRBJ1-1	TGTGCCAGCAGCCAAGCTAACTTGGGGGGAGCTTTCTTT	CASSQANLGGAFF
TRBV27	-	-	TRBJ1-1	TGTGCCAGCAGTTTATCGTTGCGGACAAACACTGAAGCTTTCTTT	CASSLSLRTNTEAFF
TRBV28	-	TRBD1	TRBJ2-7	TGTGGTGCCCTCCCCGGGACAGGGTACTACGAGCAGTACTTC	CGALPGTGYYEQYF